The T cell receptor (beta chain) described here comes from a study of T cell responses to AZD1222 COVID-19 vaccine. Profiling relied on immunoSEQ multiplex PCR, and the TCRdb table lists in-frame clones only, not all of them. The data hold roughly 150,000 clones, with more than 85% observed a single time. About this clone: What it recognizes is unknown.

Germline lookup yields CDR1 SQVTM and CDR2 ANQGSEA. CDR3 size: 10 residues. Trimming cost V 6 bases and J 5 bases, with 5 bases left between them. Study-level findings and limits: There were mostly white British donors and more females than males, and clonal diversity was possibly underestimated.

The rearrangement joins TRBV29-1 to TRBJ2-1; no clear D. The receptor comes from an adult who had recovered from COVID-19. Specimen: peripheral blood, collected after recovery from COVID-19. In nucleotides, the CDR3 is TGCAGCGTCGCCAACAATGAGCAGTTCTTC. It codes for CSVANNEQFF.